This TCR beta chain was captured by sequencing in a study of T cell responses to AZD1222 COVID-19 vaccine. TCRdb keeps only in-frame clones here, not all; method: immunoSEQ multiplex PCR. This sample has tens of thousands of clones, with around 85% found just once. On this clone itself: The target antigen is unknown.

Study-level findings and limits: The study found vaccine-associated CD4 TCRs spanning spike, dominant at 160-218 and 743-854. All repertoire sampling was performed exclusively after the peak T cell response. Only five or six AZD1222 recipients were seropositive at baseline.

Here the sequenced sample was peripheral blood, taken 28 days after the second AZD1222 dose. The sequence derives from an adult who received the AZD1222 COVID-19 vaccine.

The CDR3 reads CASRRTGENSPLHF. In nucleotides, the CDR3 is TGTGCCAGCAGGAGGACAGGAGAGAATTCACCCCTCCACTTT. V is TRBV6-5 and J is TRBJ1-6, with 7 bases fitting TRBD1. Germline CDR1 reads MNHEY; CDR2 reads SVGAGI. The CDR3 is 14 amino acids. Losses at the gene ends were 6 bases for V and 7 bases for J; bases not matched to a gene: 6.